These 14 T cell receptor beta chains originate from one sample sequenced in a study of blood T cell repertoires in COVID-19. Here immunoSEQ multiplex PCR was the method, and the copy in TCRdb shows in-frame clones only, minus some. The sample comprises a few hundred thousand clones, over 80% of which are singletons, and roughly a tenth rests with the top ten. Sequencing was performed on peripheral blood. The receptors derive from a woman in her 70s with COVID-19, enrolled during active disease.

This clone was seen only once. This chain links TRBV13 with TRBJ1-1; D may be TRBD1 (6 bases). The V end was cut by 5 bases, the J end by 4 bases, with 11 bases between. The germline V gene encodes CDR1 PRHDT and CDR2 FYEKMQ (reference sequence). This CDR3 is 13 amino acids long. CDR3 sequence (DNA): TGTGCCAGCAGCCTCAGGGGCAGCACTGAAGCTTTCTTT. This translates into CASSLRGSTEAFF.

This clone was observed a single time. The gene calls are TRBV28 and TRBJ1-1, with TRBD1 as a possible D gene (5 bases). The CDR3 length is 14 residues. V dropped 8 bases and J dropped 4 bases, with 17 bases sitting between them. Germline V lookup: CDR1 MDHEN, CDR2 SYDVKM. The CDR3 DNA reads as TGTGCCAGCCATGACAGCCGGAGTATCACTGAAGCTTTCTTT. Translating it yields CASHDSRSITEAFF. Full variable domain (rest looked up from reference TRBV28 and TRBJ1-1): DVKVTQSSRYLVKRTGEKVFLECVQDMDHENMFWYRQDPGLGLRLIYFSYDVKMKEKGDIPEGYSVSREKKERFSLILESASTNQTSMYLCASHDSRSITEAFFGQGTRLTVV.

This clone was recorded a few times. The chain combines TRBV20-1 with TRBJ2-3; 7 nucleotides align to TRBD2. Unmatched junction bases numbered 3, after V lost 3 bases and J lost 0 bases. Germline V lookup: CDR1 DFQATT, CDR2 SNEGSKA (reference sequence). This CDR3 comprises 14 residues. The CDR3: CSASRGGSTDTQYF. CDR3 sequence (DNA): TGCAGTGCTAGTCGCGGGGGTAGCACAGATACGCAGTATTTT.

The chain links TRBV24-1 to TRBJ1-5, with 7 bases fitting TRBD1. The germline gives CDR1 KGHDR, CDR2 SFDVKD. V lost 3 bases and J lost 5; bases outside the gene matches: 3. CDR3 length equals 14 residues. CDR3 in amino acids: CATSDTGEYQPQHF. The CDR3 DNA reads as TGTGCCACCAGTGATACAGGGGAGTATCAGCCCCAGCATTTT.

The rearrangement uses TRBV7-3 and TRBJ2-7, with D possibly TRBD2 on 6 matching bases. The CDR3 contains 15 residues. Per the germline V gene, CDR1 is SGHTA and CDR2 is FQGTGA. With 2 bases removed from V and 1 base from J, the gap between germline ends came to 12 bases. This chain's CDR3 is CASSLGAGFSYEQYF. The CDR3 nucleotides are TGTGCCAGCAGCTTAGGTGCGGGATTTTCCTACGAGCAGTACTTC.

The rearrangement joins TRBV9 to TRBJ2-1; the D is unclear. Germline V gene sequence: CDR1 SGDLS, CDR2 YYNGEE. The CDR3 has 13 amino acids. Trimming cost V 4 bases and J 4 bases, with 9 bases left between them. The CDR3 bases are TGTGCCAGCAGCCCCCAGATTTACAATGAGCAGTTCTTC. Residues: CASSPQIYNEQFF.

The V gene is TRBV28, the J gene TRBJ1-2; TRBD1 matches at 9 bases. Germline V gene sequence: CDR1 MDHEN, CDR2 SYDVKM. Trimming cost V 5 bases and J 5 bases; bases outside gene matches: 9. The CDR3 runs to 15 residues. This chain's CDR3 is CASSIAGTGNYGYTF. In DNA form, the CDR3 reads TGTGCCAGCAGTATCGCCGGGACAGGGAATTATGGCTACACCTTC.

The chain uses TRBV18 and TRBJ1-4, with D hard to call. This CDR3 spans 13 amino acids. CDR1 is KGHSH and CDR2 is LQKENI in the germline V gene. V gave up 8 bases and J gave up 8 bases, with 15 bases separating them. The CDR3 loop is CASHGRGREKLFF. CDR3 nucleotides: TGTGCCAGCCACGGCCGGGGAAGAGAAAAACTGTTTTTT.

This rearrangement joins TRBV2 to TRBJ2-6; TRBD1 matches 8 bases. This CDR3 is 18 amino acids long. Germline loops: CDR1 SNHLY, CDR2 FYNNEI. Germline trimming cut 1 base from V and 0 bases from J; bases unmatched to any gene: 5. Here the CDR3 DNA reads TGTGCCAGCAGTGAAGTCTGGACAGGGAGCTCTGGGGCCAACGTCCTGACTTTC. The encoded protein is CASSEVWTGSSGANVLTF.

The rearrangement links TRBV6-4 to TRBJ2-2; TRBD1 matches at 9 bases. CDR1 is MRHNA, CDR2 SNTAGT, per germline. The CDR3 loop spans 15 amino acids. The V gene end was trimmed by 6 bases and the J gene end by 4 bases; junction bases not matched to a gene: 6. The CDR3 coding sequence is TGTGCCAGCAGACCCGGGACAGGGACCACCGGGGAGCTGTTTTTT. Translating it yields CASRPGTGTTGELFF.

V is TRBV6-1 and J is TRBJ2-7, with TRBD2 identical over 7 bases. From germline, CDR1 is MNHNS and CDR2 SASEGT. The CDR3 is made up of 14 amino acids. The V segment lost 1 base and the J segment 5 bases; nucleotides outside the gene matches: 5. The CDR3 reads CASSEVRTRHEQYF. DNA for the CDR3: TGTGCCAGCAGTGAAGTTCGGACTAGACACGAGCAGTACTTC.

The chain carries TRBV4-2 and TRBJ2-7; D is unresolved. Trimming took off 0 bases at V and 0 bases at J, with 12 bases between the two ends. The CDR3 covers 16 residues. The germline CDR1 and CDR2 sequences are LGHNA and YNFKEQ. The CDR3 DNA reads TGTGCCAGCAGCCAAGATGGTGGAGCGAGCTCCTACGAGCAGTACTTC. Translated, it gives CASSQDGGASSYEQYF.

The chain employs TRBV5-6 and TRBJ2-7; TRBD2 matches 7 bases. The CDR3 extends over 16 amino acids. Germline loops: CDR1 SGHDT, CDR2 YYEEEE. The J segment lost 4 bases and the V segment lost 4 bases, leaving 14 bases of the junction unmatched. The CDR3 here is CASSPVSAGPIYEQYF. CDR3 sequence (DNA): TGTGCCAGCAGCCCTGTATCAGCGGGGCCTATTTACGAGCAGTACTTC.

This clone has more than one count but fewer than ten. CDR3 region: CASMDSSEAFF. As DNA, the CDR3 is TGCGCCAGCATGGACAGCTCTGAAGCTTTCTTT. V usage is TRBV5-1 and J usage is TRBJ1-1; TRBD1 is a possible D gene (6 bases). CDR1 SGHRS and CDR2 YFSETQ come from the germline V gene. The germline V and J ends were trimmed by 6 bases and 6 bases, with 9 bases remaining between them. This CDR3 contains 11 residues.